This T cell receptor (beta chain) comes out of a study of CD8 T cells in Susac syndrome. Study conclusions and caveats: TCR sequencing and HLA analysis covered a relatively small number of individuals.

It was with random hexamers that 0.5 to 1 ug RNA was reverse transcribed. MiXCR, applied by TCRdb to the immunoSEQ multiplex PCR reads, yields one record per CDR3 protein. The repertoire holds about 160,000 distinct CDR3 sequences, with just over 90% as singletons. Details on this clonotype: The antigen is unknown.

This CDR3 is built from 12 residues. The V gene's germline CDR1 is ENHRY and CDR2 SYGVKD. V lost 3 bases to trimming and J lost 8 bases, with 10 bases between them. The rearrangement links TRBV10-3 to TRBJ1-2; possible D gene TRBD1, 5 bases. This receptor was taken from a human donor in good health. Sequencing input: CD4+ T cells from PBMCs. The DNA of the CDR3 is TGTGCCATCAGTGACAGGGAATCCGGCTACACCTTC. Translating it yields CAISDRESGYTF.